This TCR beta chain was retrieved from a study of post-analysis software for immune sequencing data (dated by TCRdb to between 2014 and 2017). Study-wide context: Relapsing-remitting, secondary progressive and progressive-relapsing multiple sclerosis were recorded as disease courses, and subtype annotation was lacking for some patients. A subset of samples was prepared in parallel using single-end sample barcoding, then pooled and co-amplified after Illumina adapter ligation. Patient repertoires were compared against about a dozen previously published healthy control repertoires from donors aged roughly 6 to 28 years.

Preparation of the library involved PCR. The data were produced on an Illumina HiSeq 2500. Unique molecular identifiers were incorporated into TCR beta cDNA libraries to reduce PCR and sequencing biases. Every 1 to 10 million input T cells yielded 500,000 or so cDNA molecules, meaning each molecule approximated one T cell. The same protocol used for the earlier healthy control dataset was applied to prepare and sequence the patient libraries. Within a given batch, samples were prepared together, multiplexed and sequenced on the same HiSeq lane. Regarding the original processing steps: MIGEC was used to process the raw barcoded reads, and molecular identifier groups with only a single read were discarded before consensus assembly and CDR3 extraction. VDJtools was used for post-analysis of the clonotype tables, with diversity normalized by down-sampling every dataset to the smallest sample size. To correct batch-related cross-sample contamination, repertoire overlap clustering matched CDR3 amino acid sequences but not nucleotide sequences. TCRdb applied fastp at Q25 and MiXCR to the public reads, then kept only in-frame beta chains. Each entry is one CDR3 protein sequence, shown with its most common DNA and genes. It is TCRdb's table, rather than the study itself, that gives the V and J calls and clone size. For this sample the table gives roughly 540,000 distinct CDR3 sequences, of which approximately 31% were detected only once. Clones ranked in the top ten supply roughly 6% of the sample.

To demonstrate the VDJtools post-analysis software, TCR beta repertoires were profiled from the peripheral blood of over ten young patients with multiple sclerosis. The multiple sclerosis patients were children and adolescents between about 6 and 16 years of age. What the research found in general, with its limitations: Compared with controls, multiple sclerosis patients had significantly lower normalized Chao1 diversity, a finding suggesting substantial peripheral T-cell clonal expansion. The control group was slightly older than the multiple sclerosis patient group. When samples were clustered directly using the F measure, samples prepared in the same batch co-clustered strongly, which prompted a batch-effect correction. Significantly higher frequencies in patients than in controls were found for roughly 5 TRBV segments, including TRBV5-6, TRBV5-1 and TRBV20-1.

This clonotype was picked up a small number of times. Its antigen is still unknown. No much larger clone is present one base from it, and per-base qualities are unavailable. Reading from cysteine to phenylalanine, the CDR3 counts 15 amino acids. The DNA shown is the 45-base CDR3, in frame from base 1. Between the V and J ends, shortened by 2 bases and 1 base respectively, the junction contains 6 bases. Via the germline V gene, CDR1 is SGHTA and CDR2 FQGNSA. This chain is built from TRBV7-2 and TRBJ2-6; no D gene is confidently identified. The clonotype comes from a girl younger than 18 with multiple sclerosis. Sequenced: blood. CDR3 protein: CASSLYLSGANVLTF. The sequenced DNA is TGTGCCAGCAGCTTATACTTATCTGGGGCCAACGTCCTGACTTTC. The variable domain in full, with residues beyond the CDR3 obtained from the reference TRBV7-2 and TRBJ2-6 genes, is GAGVSQSPSNKVTEKGKDVELRCDPISGHTALYWYRQSLGQGLEFLIYFQGNSAPDKSGLPSDRFSAERTGGSVSTLTIQRTQQEDSAVYLCASSLYLSGANVLTFGAGSRLTVL.